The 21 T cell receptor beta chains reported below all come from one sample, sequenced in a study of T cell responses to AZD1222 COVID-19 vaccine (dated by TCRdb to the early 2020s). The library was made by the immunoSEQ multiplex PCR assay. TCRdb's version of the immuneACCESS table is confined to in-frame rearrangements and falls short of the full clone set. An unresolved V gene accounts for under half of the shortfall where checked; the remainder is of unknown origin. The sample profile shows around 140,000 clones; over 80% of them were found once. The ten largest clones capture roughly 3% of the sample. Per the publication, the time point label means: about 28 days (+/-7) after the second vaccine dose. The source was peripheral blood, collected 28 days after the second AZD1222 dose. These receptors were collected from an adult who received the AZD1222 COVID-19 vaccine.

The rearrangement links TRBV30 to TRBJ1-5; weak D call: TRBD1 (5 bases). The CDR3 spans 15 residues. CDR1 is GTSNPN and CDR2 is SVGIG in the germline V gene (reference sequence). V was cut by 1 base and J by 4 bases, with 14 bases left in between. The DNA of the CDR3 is TGTGCCTGGAGTGCTCCGGGACTGTTAAATCAGCCCCAGCATTTT. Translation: CAWSAPGLLNQPQHF.

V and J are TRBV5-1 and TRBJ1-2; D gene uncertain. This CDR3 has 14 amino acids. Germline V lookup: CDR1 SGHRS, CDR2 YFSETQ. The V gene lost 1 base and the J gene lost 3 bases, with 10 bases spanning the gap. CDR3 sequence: CASSLLTPDYGYTF. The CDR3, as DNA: TGCGCCAGCAGCTTGTTAACGCCGGACTATGGCTACACCTTC. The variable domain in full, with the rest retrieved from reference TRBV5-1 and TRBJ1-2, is KAGVTQTPRYLIKTRGQQVTLSCSPISGHRSVSWYQQTPGQGLQFLFEYFSETQRNKGNFPGRFSGRQFSNSRSEMNVSTLELGDSALYLCASSLLTPDYGYTFGSGTRLTVV.

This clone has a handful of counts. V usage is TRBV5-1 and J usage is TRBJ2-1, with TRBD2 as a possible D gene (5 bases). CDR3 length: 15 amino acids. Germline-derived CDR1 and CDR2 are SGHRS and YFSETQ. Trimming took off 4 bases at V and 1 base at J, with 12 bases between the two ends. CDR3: CASSATSLSYNEQFF. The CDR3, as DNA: TGCGCCAGCAGCGCTACTAGTTTATCCTACAATGAGCAGTTCTTC.

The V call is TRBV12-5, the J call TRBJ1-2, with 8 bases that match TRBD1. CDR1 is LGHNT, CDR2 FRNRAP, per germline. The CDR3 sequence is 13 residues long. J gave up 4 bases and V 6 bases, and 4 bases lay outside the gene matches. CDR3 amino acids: CASGTGTGYGYTF. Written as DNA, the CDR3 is TGTGCTAGTGGCACCGGGACAGGCTATGGCTACACCTTC.

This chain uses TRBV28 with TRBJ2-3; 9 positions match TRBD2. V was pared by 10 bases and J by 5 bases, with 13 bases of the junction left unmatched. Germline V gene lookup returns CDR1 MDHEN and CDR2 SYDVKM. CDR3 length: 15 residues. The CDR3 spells CATRGLAGTQDTQYF. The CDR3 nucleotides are TGTGCCACCCGGGGGCTAGCGGGAACCCAAGATACGCAGTATTTT.

The chain's CDR3 is CASSTLQNTEAFF. The CDR3 coding sequence is TGTGCCAGCAGCACACTGCAGAACACTGAAGCTTTCTTT. The rearrangement joins TRBV9 to TRBJ1-1, with D hard to call. This CDR3 contains 13 residues. V lost 4 bases and J lost 1, with 8 bases in between. Germline V lookup: CDR1 SGDLS, CDR2 YYNGEE.

The CDR3 sequence is CASSTLDRTDTQYF. Here the CDR3 DNA reads TGTGCCAGCAGCACCCTGGACCGCACAGATACGCAGTATTTT. The chain joins TRBV9 to TRBJ2-3, with D hard to call. The V end lost 4 bases, the J end lost 1 base, and 10 bases lay between the germline ends. The CDR3 loop spans 14 amino acids. Germline V gene lookup returns CDR1 SGDLS and CDR2 YYNGEE.

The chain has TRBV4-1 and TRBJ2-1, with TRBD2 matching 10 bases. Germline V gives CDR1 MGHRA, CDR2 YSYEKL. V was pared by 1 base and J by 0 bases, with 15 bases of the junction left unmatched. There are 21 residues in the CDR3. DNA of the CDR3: TGCGCCAGCAGCCAAGGGGCTAGCGGGGGAGTGGGGCTGGGCTCCTACAATGAGCAGTTCTTC. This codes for CASSQGASGGVGLGSYNEQFF.

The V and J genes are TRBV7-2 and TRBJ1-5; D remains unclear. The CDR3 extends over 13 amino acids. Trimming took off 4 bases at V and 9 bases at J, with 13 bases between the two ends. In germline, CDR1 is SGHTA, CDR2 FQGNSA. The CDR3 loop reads CASSSWATGPQHF. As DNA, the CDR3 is TGTGCCAGCAGCTCTTGGGCCACCGGGCCCCAGCATTTT.

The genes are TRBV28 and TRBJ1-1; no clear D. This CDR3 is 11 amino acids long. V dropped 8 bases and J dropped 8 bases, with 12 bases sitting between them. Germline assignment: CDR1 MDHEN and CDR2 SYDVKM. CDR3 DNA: TGTGCCAGCGGCAACCGGGCCGAAGCTTTCTTT. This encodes CASGNRAEAFF. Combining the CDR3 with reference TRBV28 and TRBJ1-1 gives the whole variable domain DVKVTQSSRYLVKRTGEKVFLECVQDMDHENMFWYRQDPGLGLRLIYFSYDVKMKEKGDIPEGYSVSREKKERFSLILESASTNQTSMYLCASGNRAEAFFGQGTRLTVV.

The CDR3, as DNA: TGTGCCAGCTCACCAACGGCTCAAGAGACCCAGTACTTC. It encodes CASSPTAQETQYF. V is TRBV18 and J is TRBJ2-5; D is unclear. Germline V gives CDR1 KGHSH, CDR2 LQKENI. The V gene lost 2 bases and the J gene lost 2 bases, with 6 bases spanning the gap. There are 13 residues in the CDR3.

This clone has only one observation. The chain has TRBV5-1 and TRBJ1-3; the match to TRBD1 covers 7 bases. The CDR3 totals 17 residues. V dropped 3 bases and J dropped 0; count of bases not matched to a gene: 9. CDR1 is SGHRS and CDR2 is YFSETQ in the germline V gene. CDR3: CASSSGQGDFSGNTIYF. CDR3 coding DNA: TGCGCCAGCAGCTCGGGGCAGGGGGACTTCTCTGGAAACACCATATATTTT.

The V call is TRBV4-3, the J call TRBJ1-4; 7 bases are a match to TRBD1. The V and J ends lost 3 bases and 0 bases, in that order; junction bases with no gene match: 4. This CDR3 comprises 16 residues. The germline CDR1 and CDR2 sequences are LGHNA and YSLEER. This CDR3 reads CASSHSGQATNEKLFF. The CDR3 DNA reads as TGCGCCAGCAGCCATTCCGGACAGGCAACTAATGAAAAACTGTTTTTT.

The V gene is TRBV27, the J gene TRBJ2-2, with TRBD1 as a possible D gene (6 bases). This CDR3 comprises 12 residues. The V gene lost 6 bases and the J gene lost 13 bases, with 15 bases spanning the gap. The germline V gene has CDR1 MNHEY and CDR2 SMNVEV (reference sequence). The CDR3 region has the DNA TGTGCCAGCAGCAAACAGGGTAGTGGGCTGTTTTTT. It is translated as CASSKQGSGLFF.

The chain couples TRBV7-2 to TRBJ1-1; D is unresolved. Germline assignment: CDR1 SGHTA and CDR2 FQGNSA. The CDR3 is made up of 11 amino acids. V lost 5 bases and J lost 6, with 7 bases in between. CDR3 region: CASSQRAEAFF. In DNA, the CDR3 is TGTGCCAGCAGCCAGCGCGCTGAAGCTTTCTTT.

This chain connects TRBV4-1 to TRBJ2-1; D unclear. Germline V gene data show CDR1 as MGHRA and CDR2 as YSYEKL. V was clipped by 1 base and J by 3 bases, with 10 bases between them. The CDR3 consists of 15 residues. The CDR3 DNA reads TGCGCCAGCAGCCAAGCTGGACCTCTCTACAATGAGCAGTTCTTC. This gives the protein CASSQAGPLYNEQFF.

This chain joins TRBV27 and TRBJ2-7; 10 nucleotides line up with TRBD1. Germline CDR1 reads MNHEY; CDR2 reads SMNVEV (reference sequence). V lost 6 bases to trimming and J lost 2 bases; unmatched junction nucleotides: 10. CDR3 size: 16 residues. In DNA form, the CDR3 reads TGTGCCAGCAGCGCGGCCTGGGACAGGGGCCCCTACGAGCAGTACTTC. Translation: CASSAAWDRGPYEQYF.

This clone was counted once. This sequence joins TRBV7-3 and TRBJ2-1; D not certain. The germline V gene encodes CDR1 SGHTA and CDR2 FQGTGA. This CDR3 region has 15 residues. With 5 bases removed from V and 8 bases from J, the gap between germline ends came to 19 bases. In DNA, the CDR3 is TGTGCCAGCAGCCCACGTCCGGACCCCATCTATGAGCAGTTCTTC. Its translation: CASSPRPDPIYEQFF.

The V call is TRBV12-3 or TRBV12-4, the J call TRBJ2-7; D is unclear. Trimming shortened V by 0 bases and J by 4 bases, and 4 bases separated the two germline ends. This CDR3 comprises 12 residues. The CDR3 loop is CASSLARYEQYF. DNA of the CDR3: TGTGCCAGCAGTTTAGCGCGTTACGAGCAGTACTTC.

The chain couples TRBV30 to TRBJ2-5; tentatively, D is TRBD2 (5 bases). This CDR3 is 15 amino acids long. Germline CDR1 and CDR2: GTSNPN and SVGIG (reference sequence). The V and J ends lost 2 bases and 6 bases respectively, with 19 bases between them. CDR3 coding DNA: TGTGCCTGGAGTCACCTCCGGACTGGGTTGAAGACCCAGTACTTC. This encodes CAWSHLRTGLKTQYF.

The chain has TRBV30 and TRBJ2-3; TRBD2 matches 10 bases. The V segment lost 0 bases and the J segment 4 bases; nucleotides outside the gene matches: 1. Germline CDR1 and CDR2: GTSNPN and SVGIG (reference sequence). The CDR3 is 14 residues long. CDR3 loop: CAWSVLAGSDTQYF. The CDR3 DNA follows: TGTGCCTGGAGTGTACTAGCGGGATCAGATACGCAGTATTTT.